This T cell receptor (beta chain) was identified during a study of T cells in Graves' hyperthyroidism and ophthalmopathy. At least ten counts were recorded for this clonotype. Its antigen is as yet unknown. The source material, RNA transcripts, was used to amplify TCR beta CDR3 regions. HTBI primers were used for first-round RT-PCR of the TCR CDR3. TCRdb reprocessed the multiplex PCR reads with MiXCR, giving one entry per CDR3 protein. In the table there are approximately 500,000 distinct CDR3 sequences, roughly 46% of which are singletons. Diagnosis of hyperthyroidism was new in patients aged 18 to 65, and its duration was under 2 months. V lost 1 base, J lost 0 bases, and 6 bases lay in between. The CDR3 has 15 amino acids. Germline assignment: CDR1 LNHDA and CDR2 SQIVND (reference sequence). Overall study results and limits: By a 13 V-J model, ophthalmopathy was set apart from stable hyperthyroidism. Most clonotypes expanded in thyroid above 0.001 were likewise present in blood.

The chain uses TRBV19 and TRBJ1-4; no reliable D call. The receptor's source is a woman under 30 with Graves' hyperthyroidism. Sequencing was carried out using peripheral blood or thyroid tissue (not recorded which). DNA for the CDR3: TGTGCCAGTAGTATAGGGGCAACAACTAATGAAAAACTGTTTTTT. Encoded protein: CASSIGATTNEKLFF.